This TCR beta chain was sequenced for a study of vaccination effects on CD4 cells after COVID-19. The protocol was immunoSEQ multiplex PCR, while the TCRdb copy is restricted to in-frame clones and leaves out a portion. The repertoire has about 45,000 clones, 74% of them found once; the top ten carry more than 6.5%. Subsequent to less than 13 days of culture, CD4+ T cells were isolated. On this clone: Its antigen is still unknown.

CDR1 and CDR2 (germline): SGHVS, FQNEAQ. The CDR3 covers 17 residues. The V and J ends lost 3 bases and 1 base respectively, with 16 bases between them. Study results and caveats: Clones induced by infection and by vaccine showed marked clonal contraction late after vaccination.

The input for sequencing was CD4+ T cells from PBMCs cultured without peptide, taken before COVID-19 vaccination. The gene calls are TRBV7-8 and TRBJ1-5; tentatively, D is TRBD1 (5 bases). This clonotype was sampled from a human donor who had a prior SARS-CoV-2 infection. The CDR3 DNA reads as TGTGCCAGCAGCTTTATTGGGGCAACACAAAGCAATCAGCCCCAGCATTTT. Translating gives CASSFIGATQSNQPQHF.